This record looks at one T cell receptor (beta chain) sequence and its context. What it binds is unknown. The sample is drawn from a study of T cells in localized non-small cell lung cancer. Overall study results and limits: One tumor region alone was sequenced, and heterogeneity therefore remains possible. There was higher T cell clonality in uninvolved adjacent lung than in tumor, and it was highest there.

Sequencing used immunoSEQ multiplex PCR; TCRdb keeps in-frame clones, though not all of them. The sample comprises about 34,000 clones, roughly 94% of which are singletons, and roughly 0.7% rests with the top ten. The CDR3 is made up of 12 amino acids. Between the trimmed V and J ends, which lost 7 bases and 6 bases, there was a span of 12 bases. Germline assignment: CDR1 SQVTM and CDR2 ANQGSEA. The sequences come from peripheral blood, collected before any cancer treatment. The chain recombines TRBV29-1 with TRBJ2-2; the D call may be TRBD1 or TRBD2 (6 bases each). The sequence was collected from a woman aged 40-69 years with stage I lung adenocarcinoma. CDR3 sequence reads: CSAEGTPGELFF. The DNA of the CDR3 is TGCAGCGCGGAGGGGACACCCGGGGAGCTGTTTTTT.